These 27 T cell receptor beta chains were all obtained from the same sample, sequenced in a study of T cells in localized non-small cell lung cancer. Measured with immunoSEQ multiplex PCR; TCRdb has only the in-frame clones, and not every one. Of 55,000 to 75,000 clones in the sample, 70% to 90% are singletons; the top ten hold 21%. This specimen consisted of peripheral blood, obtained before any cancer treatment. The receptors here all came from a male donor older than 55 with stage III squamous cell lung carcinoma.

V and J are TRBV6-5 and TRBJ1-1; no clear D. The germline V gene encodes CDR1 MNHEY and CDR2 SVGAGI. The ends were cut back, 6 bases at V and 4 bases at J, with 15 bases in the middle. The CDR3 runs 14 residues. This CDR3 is CASSSQARGTEAFF. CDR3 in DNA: TGTGCCAGCAGCTCGCAGGCGCGTGGCACTGAAGCTTTCTTT.

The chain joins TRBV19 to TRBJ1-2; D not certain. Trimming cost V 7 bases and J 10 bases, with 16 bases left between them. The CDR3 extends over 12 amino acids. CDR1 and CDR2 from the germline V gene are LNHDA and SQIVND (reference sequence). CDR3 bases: TGTGCCAGTAACCGCAGAAGGGAACCCTACACCTTC. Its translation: CASNRRREPYTF.

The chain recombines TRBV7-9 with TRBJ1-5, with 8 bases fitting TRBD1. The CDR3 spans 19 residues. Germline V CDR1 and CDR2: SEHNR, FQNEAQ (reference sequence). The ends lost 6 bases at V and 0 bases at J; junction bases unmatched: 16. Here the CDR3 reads CASRLGQGPPIPSNQPQHF. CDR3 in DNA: TGTGCCAGCAGACTTGGACAGGGTCCACCTATTCCTAGCAATCAGCCCCAGCATTTT.

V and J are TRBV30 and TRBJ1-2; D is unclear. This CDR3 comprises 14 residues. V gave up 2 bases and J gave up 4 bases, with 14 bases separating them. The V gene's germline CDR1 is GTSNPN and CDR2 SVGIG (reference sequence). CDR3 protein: CAWSSSDWGYGYTF. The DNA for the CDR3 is TGTGCCTGGAGTTCTAGCGACTGGGGCTATGGCTACACCTTC. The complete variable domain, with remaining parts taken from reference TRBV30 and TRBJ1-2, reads SQTIHQWPATLVQPVGSPLSLECTVEGTSNPNLYWYRQAAGRGLQLLFYSVGIGQISSEVPQNLSASRPQDRQFILSSKKLLLSDSGFYLCAWSSSDWGYGYTFGSGTRLTVV.

The CDR3, as DNA: TGTGCCAGTAGTCCAGGGGTTGCGGCGTGGGAGACCCAGTACTTC. It encodes CASSPGVAAWETQYF. The chain uses TRBV19 and TRBJ2-5; D possibly corresponds to TRBD1 (6 bases). Trimming took 5 bases from V and 5 from J, leaving 18 bases between them. This CDR3 spans 15 amino acids. The germline gives CDR1 LNHDA, CDR2 SQIVND (reference sequence).

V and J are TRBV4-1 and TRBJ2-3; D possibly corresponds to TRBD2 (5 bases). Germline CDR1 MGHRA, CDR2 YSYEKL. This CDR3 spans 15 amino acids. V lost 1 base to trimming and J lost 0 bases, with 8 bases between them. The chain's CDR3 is CASSQASRSTDTQYF. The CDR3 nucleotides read TGCGCCAGCAGCCAAGCTAGCCGGAGCACAGATACGCAGTATTTT.

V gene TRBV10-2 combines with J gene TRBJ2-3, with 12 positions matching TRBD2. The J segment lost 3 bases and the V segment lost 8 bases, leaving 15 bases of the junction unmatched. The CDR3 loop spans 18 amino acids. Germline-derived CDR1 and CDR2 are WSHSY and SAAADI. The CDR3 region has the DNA TGCGCCAGCGGAGGAGGGGCTAGCGGGGGGGCTTTGACAGATACGCAGTATTTT. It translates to CASGGGASGGALTDTQYF.

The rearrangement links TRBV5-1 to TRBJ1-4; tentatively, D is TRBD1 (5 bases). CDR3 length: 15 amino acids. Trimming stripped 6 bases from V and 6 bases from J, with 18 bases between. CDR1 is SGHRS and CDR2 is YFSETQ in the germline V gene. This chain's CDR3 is CASMLDGAGYEKLFF. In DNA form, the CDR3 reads TGCGCCAGCATGCTCGACGGGGCAGGGTATGAAAAACTGTTTTTT.

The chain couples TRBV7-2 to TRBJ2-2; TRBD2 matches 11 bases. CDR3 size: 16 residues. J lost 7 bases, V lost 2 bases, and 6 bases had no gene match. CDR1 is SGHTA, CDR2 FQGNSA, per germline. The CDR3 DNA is TGTGCCAGCAGCTTAAATGGGCTAGCGGGGGGCGGGGAGCTGTTTTTT. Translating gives CASSLNGLAGGGELFF.

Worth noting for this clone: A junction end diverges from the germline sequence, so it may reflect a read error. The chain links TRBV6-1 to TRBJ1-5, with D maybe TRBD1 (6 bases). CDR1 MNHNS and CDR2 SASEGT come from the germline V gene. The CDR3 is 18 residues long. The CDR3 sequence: CASSEGTRNMHSNQPQHF. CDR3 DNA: TGTGCCAGCAGCGAAGGGACAAGGAACATGCATAGCAATCAGCCCCAGCATTTT.

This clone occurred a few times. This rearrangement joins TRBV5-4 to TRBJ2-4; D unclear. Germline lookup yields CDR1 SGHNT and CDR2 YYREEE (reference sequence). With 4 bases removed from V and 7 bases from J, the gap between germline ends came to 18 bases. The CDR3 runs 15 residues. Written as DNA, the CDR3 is TGTGCCAGCAGCCATCGAAGTAGCCCCATTAACATTCAGTACTTC. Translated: CASSHRSSPINIQYF.

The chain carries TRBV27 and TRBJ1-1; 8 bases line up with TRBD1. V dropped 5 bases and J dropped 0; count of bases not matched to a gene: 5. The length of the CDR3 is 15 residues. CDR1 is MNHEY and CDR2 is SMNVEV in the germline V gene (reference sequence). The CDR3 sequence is CASSAGGRLNTEAFF. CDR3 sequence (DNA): TGTGCCAGCAGTGCAGGGGGCCGCCTGAACACTGAAGCTTTCTTT.

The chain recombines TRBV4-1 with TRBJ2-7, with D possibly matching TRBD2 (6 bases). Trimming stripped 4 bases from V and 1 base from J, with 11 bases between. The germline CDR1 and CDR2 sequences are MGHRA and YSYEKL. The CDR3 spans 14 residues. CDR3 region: CASSRGGRSYEQYV. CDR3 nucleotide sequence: TGCGCCAGCAGCCGTGGAGGGCGGTCCTACGAGCAGTACGTC.

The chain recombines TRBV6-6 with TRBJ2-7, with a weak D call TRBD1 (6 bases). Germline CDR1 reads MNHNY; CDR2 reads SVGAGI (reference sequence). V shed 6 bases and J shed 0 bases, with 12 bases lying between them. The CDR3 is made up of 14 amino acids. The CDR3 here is CASSPRGGSYEQYF. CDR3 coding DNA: TGTGCCAGCAGCCCCCGAGGGGGCTCCTACGAGCAGTACTTC.

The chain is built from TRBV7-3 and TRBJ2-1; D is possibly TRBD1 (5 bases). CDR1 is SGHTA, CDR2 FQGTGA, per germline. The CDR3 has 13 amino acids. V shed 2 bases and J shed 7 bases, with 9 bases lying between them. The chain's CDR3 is CASSLGRQNEQFF. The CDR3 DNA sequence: TGTGCCAGCAGCTTAGGCAGACAGAATGAGCAGTTCTTC.

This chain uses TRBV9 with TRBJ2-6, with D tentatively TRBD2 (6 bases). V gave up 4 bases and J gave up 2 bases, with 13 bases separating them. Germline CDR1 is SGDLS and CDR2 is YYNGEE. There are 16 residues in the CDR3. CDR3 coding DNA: TGTGCCAGCAGCCCGAGCCGCGGGACTGGGGCCAACGTCCTGACTTTC. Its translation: CASSPSRGTGANVLTF. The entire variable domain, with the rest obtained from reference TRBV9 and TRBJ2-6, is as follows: DSGVTQTPKHLITATGQRVTLRCSPRSGDLSVYWYQQSLDQGLQFLIQYYNGEERAKGNILERFSAQQFPDLHSELNLSSLELGDSALYFCASSPSRGTGANVLTFGAGSRLTVL.

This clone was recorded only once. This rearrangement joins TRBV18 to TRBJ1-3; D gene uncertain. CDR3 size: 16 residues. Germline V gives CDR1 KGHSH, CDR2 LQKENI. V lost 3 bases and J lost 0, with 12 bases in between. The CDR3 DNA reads TGTGCCAGCTCACCCCCGGATCAGATCTCTGGAAACACCATATATTTT. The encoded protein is CASSPPDQISGNTIYF. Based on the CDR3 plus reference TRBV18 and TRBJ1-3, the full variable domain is NAGVMQNPRHLVRRRGQEARLRCSPMKGHSHVYWYRQLPEEGLKFMVYLQKENIIDESGMPKERFSAEFPKEGPSILRIQQVVRGDSAAYFCASSPPDQISGNTIYFGEGSWLTVV.

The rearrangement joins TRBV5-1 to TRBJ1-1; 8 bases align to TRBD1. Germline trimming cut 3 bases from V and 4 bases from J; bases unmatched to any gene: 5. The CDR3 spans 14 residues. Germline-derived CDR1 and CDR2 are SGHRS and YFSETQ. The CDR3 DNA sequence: TGCGCCAGCAGCTCACAGGGGGTAGGCACTGAAGCTTTCTTT. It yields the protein CASSSQGVGTEAFF.

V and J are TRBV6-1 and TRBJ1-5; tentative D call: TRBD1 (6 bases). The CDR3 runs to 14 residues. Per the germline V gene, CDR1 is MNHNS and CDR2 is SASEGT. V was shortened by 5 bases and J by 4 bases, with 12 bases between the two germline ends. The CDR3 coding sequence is TGTGCCAGCAGTCCCAGGGGAGGGAATCAGCCCCAGCATTTT. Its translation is CASSPRGGNQPQHF.

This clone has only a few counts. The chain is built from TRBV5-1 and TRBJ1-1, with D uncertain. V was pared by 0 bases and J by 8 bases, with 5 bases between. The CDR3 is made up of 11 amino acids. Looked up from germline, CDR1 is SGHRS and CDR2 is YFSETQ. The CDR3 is CASSLAGEAFF. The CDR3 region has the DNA TGCGCCAGCAGCTTGGCGGGGGAAGCTTTCTTT.

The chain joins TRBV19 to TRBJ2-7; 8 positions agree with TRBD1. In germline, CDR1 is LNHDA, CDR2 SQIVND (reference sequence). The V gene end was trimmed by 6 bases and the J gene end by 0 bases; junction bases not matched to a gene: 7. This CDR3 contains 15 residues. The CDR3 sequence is CASRGQALLSYEQYV. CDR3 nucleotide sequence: TGTGCCAGTAGGGGACAGGCCCTTCTCTCCTACGAGCAGTACGTC.

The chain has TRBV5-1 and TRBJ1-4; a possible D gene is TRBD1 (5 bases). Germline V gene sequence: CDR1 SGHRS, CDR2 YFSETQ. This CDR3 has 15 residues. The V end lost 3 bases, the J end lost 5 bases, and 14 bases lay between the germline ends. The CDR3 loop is CASSSDGTGNEKLFF. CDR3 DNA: TGCGCCAGCAGCTCGGATGGGACGGGGAATGAAAAACTGTTTTTT.

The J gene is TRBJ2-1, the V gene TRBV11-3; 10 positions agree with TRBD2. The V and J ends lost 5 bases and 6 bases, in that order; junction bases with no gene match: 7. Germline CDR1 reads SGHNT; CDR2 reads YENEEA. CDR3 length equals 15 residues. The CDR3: CASSPTSGVGNEQFF. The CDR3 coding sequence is TGTGCCAGCAGCCCCACTAGCGGGGTTGGCAATGAGCAGTTCTTC.

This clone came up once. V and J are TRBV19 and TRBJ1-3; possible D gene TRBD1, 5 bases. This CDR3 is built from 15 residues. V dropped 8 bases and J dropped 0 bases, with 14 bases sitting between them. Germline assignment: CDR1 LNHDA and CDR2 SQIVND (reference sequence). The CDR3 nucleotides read TGTGCCAGTGGGGGACGAAGGATCTCTGGAAACACCATATATTTT. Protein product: CASGGRRISGNTIYF.

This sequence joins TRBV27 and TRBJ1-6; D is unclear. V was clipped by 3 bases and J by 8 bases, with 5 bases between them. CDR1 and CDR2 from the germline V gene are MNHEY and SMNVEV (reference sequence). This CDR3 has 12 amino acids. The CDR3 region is CASSLSHSPLHF. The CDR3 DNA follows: TGTGCCAGCAGTTTGTCGCATTCACCCCTCCACTTT.

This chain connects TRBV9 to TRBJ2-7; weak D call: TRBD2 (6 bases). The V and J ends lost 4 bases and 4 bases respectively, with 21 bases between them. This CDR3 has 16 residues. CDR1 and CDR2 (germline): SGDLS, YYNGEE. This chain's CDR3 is CASSYHGGQGSYEQYF. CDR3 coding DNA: TGTGCCAGCAGCTATCACGGAGGGCAGGGATCGTACGAGCAGTACTTC.

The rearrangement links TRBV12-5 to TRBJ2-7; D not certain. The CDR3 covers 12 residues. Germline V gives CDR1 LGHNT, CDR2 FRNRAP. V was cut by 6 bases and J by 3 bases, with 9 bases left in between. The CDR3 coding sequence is TGTGCTAGTGGACCCGACAACTACGAGCAGTACTTC. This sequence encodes CASGPDNYEQYF. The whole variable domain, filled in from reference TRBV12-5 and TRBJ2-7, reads DARVTQTPRHKVTEMGQEVTMRCQPILGHNTVFWYRQTMMQGLELLAYFRNRAPLDDSGMPKDRFSAEMPDATLATLKIQPSEPRDSAVYFCASGPDNYEQYFGPGTRLTVT.